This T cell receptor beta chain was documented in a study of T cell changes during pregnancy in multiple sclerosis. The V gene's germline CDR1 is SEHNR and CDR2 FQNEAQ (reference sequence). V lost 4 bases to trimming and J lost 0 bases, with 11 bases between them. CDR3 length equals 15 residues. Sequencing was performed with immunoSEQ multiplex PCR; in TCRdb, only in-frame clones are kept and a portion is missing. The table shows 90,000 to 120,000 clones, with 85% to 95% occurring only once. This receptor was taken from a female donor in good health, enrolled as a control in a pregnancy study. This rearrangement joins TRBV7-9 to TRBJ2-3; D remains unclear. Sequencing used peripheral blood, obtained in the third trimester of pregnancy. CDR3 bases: TGTGCCAGCAGCTCACACCTGACTAGCACAGATACGCAGTATTTT. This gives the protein CASSSHLTSTDTQYF.